This TCR beta chain stems from a study of Ad26.COV2.S vaccination and SARS-CoV-2 variants. Study-wide results and limits: Participants in the vaccine arm had higher spike-specific TCR breadth; placebo recipients had lower.

Treatment here: roughly 19 received Ad26.COV2.S at low or high dose, single or two shots; about five received placebo; per-sample allocation not given. The samples were gathered on day 63 after the first injection of vaccine or placebo. Only in-frame clones appear in the TCRdb table, and some are missing; sequencing was by immunoSEQ multiplex PCR. The sample shows 380,000 or so clones, 65% to 90% of them seen only once. This CDR3 is 12 amino acids long. V lost 1 base to trimming and J lost 9 bases, with 10 bases between them. Germline V lookup: CDR1 PRHDT, CDR2 FYEKMQ (reference sequence). Worth noting for this clone: Its antigen is not known.

The gene calls are TRBV13 and TRBJ2-7, with a weak D call TRBD2 (5 bases). Sequences were derived from peripheral blood, sampled in a trial of Ad26.COV2.S vaccine versus placebo. This receptor was taken from a person aged 18-60 years who received the Ad26.COV2.S COVID-19 vaccine or a placebo. CDR3 DNA sequence: TGTGCCAGCAGCTTAGCGTCCGCGGGGCAGTACTTC. This sequence encodes CASSLASAGQYF. Looking up the rest from reference TRBV13 and TRBJ2-7 gives the full variable domain: AAGVIQSPRHLIKEKRETATLKCYPIPRHDTVYWYQQGPGQDPQFLISFYEKMQSDKGSIPDRFSAQQFSDYHSELNMSSLELGDSALYFCASSLASAGQYFGPGTRLTVT.